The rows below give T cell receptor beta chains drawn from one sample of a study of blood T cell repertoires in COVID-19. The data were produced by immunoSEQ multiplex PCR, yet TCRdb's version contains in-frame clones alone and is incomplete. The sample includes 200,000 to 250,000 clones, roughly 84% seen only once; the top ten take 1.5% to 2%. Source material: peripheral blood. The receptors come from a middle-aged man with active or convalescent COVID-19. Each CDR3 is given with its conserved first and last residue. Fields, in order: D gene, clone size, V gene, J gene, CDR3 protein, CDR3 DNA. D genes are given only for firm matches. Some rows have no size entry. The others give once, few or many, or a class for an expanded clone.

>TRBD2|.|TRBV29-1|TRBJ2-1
CSVSSGREGEQFF
TGCAGCGTTTCCAGCGGGAGGGAAGGTGAGCAGTTCTTC
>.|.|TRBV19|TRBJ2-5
CASSGGFMAQYF
TGTGCCAGTAGTGGAGGGTTTATGGCCCAGTACTTC
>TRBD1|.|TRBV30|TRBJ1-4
CAWSRKGALDNEKLFF
TGTGCCTGGAGTCGAAAGGGGGCGCTCGATAATGAAAAACTGTTTTTT
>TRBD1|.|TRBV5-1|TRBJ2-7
CASSSRDRGYEQYF
TGCGCCAGCAGCTCCCGGGACAGAGGATACGAGCAGTACTTC
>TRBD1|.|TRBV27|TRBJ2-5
CASADRGQETQYF
TGTGCCAGCGCTGACAGGGGGCAGGAGACCCAGTACTTC
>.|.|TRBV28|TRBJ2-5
CASSLLNLQETQYF
TGTGCCAGCAGTTTATTGAACCTACAAGAGACCCAGTACTTC
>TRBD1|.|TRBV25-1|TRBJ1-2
CASSGYRGHSGYTF
TGTGCCAGCAGTGGATACAGGGGGCATAGTGGCTACACCTTC
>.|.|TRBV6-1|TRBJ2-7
CASSEASATLYEQYF
TGTGCCAGCAGTGAAGCTAGCGCGACACTCTACGAGCAGTACTTC
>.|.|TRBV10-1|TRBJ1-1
CASTGGAGNTEAFF
TGCGCCAGCACTGGCGGCGCGGGAAACACTGAAGCTTTCTTT
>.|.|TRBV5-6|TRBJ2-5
CASSDSPGHLQETQYF
TGTGCCAGCAGCGATTCACCGGGACACCTCCAAGAGACCCAGTACTTC
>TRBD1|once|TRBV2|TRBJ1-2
CASSSRQGSYGYTF
TGTGCCAGCAGTTCCCGACAGGGAAGCTATGGCTACACCTTC
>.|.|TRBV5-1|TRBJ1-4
CASSSQGSDEKLFF
TGCGCCAGCAGCTCACAGGGTTCGGATGAAAAACTGTTTTTT
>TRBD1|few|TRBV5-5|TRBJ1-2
CASSRQGADYGYTF
TGTGCCAGCAGCCGACAGGGGGCGGACTATGGCTACACCTTC
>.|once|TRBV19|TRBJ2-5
CATARGGAQETQYF
TGTGCCACCGCGAGGGGGGGGGCCCAAGAGACCCAGTACTTC
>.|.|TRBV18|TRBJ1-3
CASSQNHGDTIYF
TGTGCCAGCTCCCAAAACCATGGAGACACCATATATTTT
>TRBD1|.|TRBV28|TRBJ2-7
CASSLGTEPYEQYF
TGTGCCAGCAGTCTCGGGACAGAGCCATACGAGCAGTACTTC
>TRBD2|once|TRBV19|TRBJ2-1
CASSKLLAGDNEQFF
TGTGCCAGTAGTAAGTTACTAGCGGGAGACAATGAGCAGTTCTTC
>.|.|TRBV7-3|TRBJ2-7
CASSLNRAEQYF
TGTGCCAGCAGCTTAAACAGGGCAGAGCAGTACTTC
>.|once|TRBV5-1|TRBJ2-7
CASSLQAETYEQYF
TGCGCCAGCAGCTTGCAGGCAGAGACCTACGAGCAGTACTTC
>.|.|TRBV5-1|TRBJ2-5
CASTRDTSQETQYF
TGCGCCAGCACCCGGGACACATCCCAAGAGACCCAGTACTTC
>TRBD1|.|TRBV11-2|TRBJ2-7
CASSFPGQGYEQYF
TGTGCCAGCAGCTTTCCGGGACAGGGCTACGAGCAGTACTTC
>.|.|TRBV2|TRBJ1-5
CASRDAGGRVKAQHF
TGTGCCAGCAGGGACGCGGGGGGCCGAGTAAAGGCCCAGCATTTT
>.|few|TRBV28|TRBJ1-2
CASSFEIYGYTF
TGTGCCAGCAGTTTCGAGATCTATGGCTACACCTTC
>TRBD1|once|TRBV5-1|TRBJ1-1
CASSSTGVNTEAFF
TGCGCCAGCAGCTCGACAGGGGTGAACACTGAAGCTTTCTTT
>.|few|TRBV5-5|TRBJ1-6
CASTGNQGNSPLHF
TGTGCCAGCACGGGAAACCAAGGGAATTCACCCCTCCACTTT
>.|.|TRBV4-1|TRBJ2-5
CASSQDLTKETQYF
TGCGCCAGCAGCCAAGATTTGACAAAAGAGACCCAGTACTTC
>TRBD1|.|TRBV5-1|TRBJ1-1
CASRQGDTLNTEAFF
TGCGCCAGCCGACAGGGGGACACCCTTAACACTGAAGCTTTCTTT
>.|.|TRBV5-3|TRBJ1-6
CARSLGGWGKLTLHF
TGTGCCAGAAGCTTAGGGGGTTGGGGAAAATTAACCCTCCACTTT
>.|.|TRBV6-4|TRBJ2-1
CASSDSAGRTNEQFF
TGTGCCAGCAGTGACTCAGCGGGCCGAACGAATGAGCAGTTCTTC